This TCR beta chain was recovered during a study of blood T cell repertoires in COVID-19. The CDR3 is made up of 14 amino acids. V shed 5 bases and J shed 3 bases, with 14 bases lying between them. Germline V CDR1 and CDR2: SGHNT, YENEEA. Some clones are missing from TCRdb's copy, which holds only in-frame ones; the method was immunoSEQ multiplex PCR. The sample includes around 100,000 clones, over 75% of them seen just once. The sequenced sample was peripheral blood. The chain joins TRBV11-3 to TRBJ2-7; weak D call: TRBD1 (6 bases). The TCR sequence derives from a human donor in a cohort sampled during active or convalescent COVID-19. Here the CDR3 DNA reads TGTGCCAGCAGCCAAAACAGGGCCAACTACGAGCAGTACTTC. Its protein product is CASSQNRANYEQYF. Full variable domain (remainder filled in from reference TRBV11-3 and TRBJ2-7): EAGVVQSPRYKIIEKKQPVAFWCNPISGHNTLYWYLQNLGQGPELLIRYENEEAVDDSQLPKDRFSAERLKGVDSTLKIQPAELGDSAVYLCASSQNRANYEQYFGPGTRLTVT.